Following are 21 T cell receptor beta chains from one sample sequenced in a study of regulatory T cells in long-lasting Graves disease. In building TCR beta libraries, iRepertoire HTBI primers were used together with Arm-PCR of CDR3 regions. TCRdb re-called the multiplex PCR reads through MiXCR, storing one row per CDR3 protein. The data contain about 540,000 distinct CDR3 sequences, approximately 13% of them seen just once; the ten biggest clones take up 10%. Time point reported: newly diagnosed GD, antithyroid drugs for less than 3 months. Following extraction of RNA from PBMCs, that RNA was used to make the TCR library. The sample was also reused in another study, on T cells in Graves' hyperthyroidism and ophthalmopathy.

The starting material was peripheral blood mononuclear cells (PBMCs), obtained at new diagnosis, from a patient treated with antithyroid drugs. Source of these receptors: a man aged 25 to 45 with Graves disease.

This clonotype was counted ten times or more. V is TRBV29-1 and J is TRBJ1-5, with D uncertain. The CDR3 covers 13 residues. CDR1 and CDR2 from the germline V gene are SQVTM and ANQGSEA. Between the trimmed V and J ends, which lost 0 bases and 6 bases, there was a span of 9 bases. The CDR3 reads CSVEDLEAQPQHF. For the CDR3, the DNA is TGCAGCGTTGAAGACCTTGAGGCTCAGCCCCAGCATTTT.

V is TRBV18 and J is TRBJ1-6; 8 positions match TRBD1. This CDR3 contains 14 residues. Germline CDR1 reads KGHSH; CDR2 reads LQKENI. With V trimmed by 3 bases and J by 6 bases, 1 base remained unmatched. This CDR3 is CASSPRGPNSPLHF. The DNA for the CDR3 is TGTGCCAGCTCACCCAGGGGGCCTAATTCACCCCTCCACTTT. Complete variable domain (other parts from reference TRBV18 and TRBJ1-6): NAGVMQNPRHLVRRRGQEARLRCSPMKGHSHVYWYRQLPEEGLKFMVYLQKENIIDESGMPKERFSAEFPKEGPSILRIQQVVRGDSAAYFCASSPRGPNSPLHFGNGTRLTVT.

This clonotype was detected ten times or more. The chain couples TRBV24-1 to TRBJ2-3; a weak D match, TRBD2 (5 bases). V lost 5 bases and J 0 bases, leaving 11 bases between the germline ends. This CDR3 spans 15 amino acids. CDR1 KGHDR and CDR2 SFDVKD come from the germline V gene. The DNA of the CDR3 is TGTGCCACCAGTGTGGTGGCGGGTAGCACAGATACGCAGTATTTT. Translated: CATSVVAGSTDTQYF.

This clonotype was observed many times. This chain connects TRBV24-1 to TRBJ1-2; D is ambiguous. Germline CDR1 and CDR2: KGHDR and SFDVKD. The CDR3 contains 12 residues. V was trimmed by 0 bases and J by 8 bases, leaving 6 bases between them. This chain's CDR3 is CATSDLLQGYTF. The CDR3 DNA reads as TGTGCCACCAGTGATTTGCTGCAGGGCTACACCTTC.

Turning to this clonotype: A much larger clone lies one base from this, so it may be a read error. The chain links TRBV20-1 to TRBJ2-1; a weak D match, TRBD1 (6 bases). The CDR3 has 11 amino acids. V lost 6 bases, J lost 9 bases, and 12 bases lay in between. Germline CDR1 DFQATT, CDR2 SNEGSKA (reference sequence). In DNA, the CDR3 is TGCAGTGCAGGGGGTGGGTTTGAGCAGTTCTTC. It encodes CSAGGGFEQFF.

Many counts were recorded for this clonotype. The chain combines TRBV7-3 with TRBJ2-1; the match to TRBD2 covers 7 bases. This CDR3 spans 14 amino acids. Germline CDR1 SGHTA, CDR2 FQGTGA. The V gene end was trimmed by 4 bases and the J gene end by 5 bases; junction bases not matched to a gene: 5. The CDR3 region is CASSSPSGNNEQFF. DNA for the CDR3: TGTGCCAGCAGCTCCCCTAGCGGAAACAATGAGCAGTTCTTC.

V is TRBV3-1 and J is TRBJ1-2; D unclear. Trimming removed 0 bases at V and 3 bases at J, with 11 bases between. CDR3 length equals 15 residues. CDR1 and CDR2 from the germline V gene are LGHDT and YNNKEL (reference sequence). CDR3 sequence: CASSQDWPAYYGYTF. The CDR3 DNA follows: TGTGCCAGCAGCCAAGATTGGCCAGCCTACTATGGCTACACCTTC.

This clonotype was seen more than once but under ten times. The chain links TRBV13 to TRBJ2-7; TRBD1 matches 11 bases. V gave up 5 bases and J gave up 7 bases; unmatched junction bases: 7. Germline V gene lookup returns CDR1 PRHDT and CDR2 FYEKMQ (reference sequence). This CDR3 is 14 amino acids long. CDR3 protein: CASSPGQGAEEQYF. CDR3 DNA: TGTGCCAGCAGCCCTGGACAGGGGGCTGAAGAGCAGTACTTC.

V is TRBV28 and J is TRBJ1-1; D gene uncertain. Trimming cost V 6 bases and J 8 bases, with 16 bases left between them. The germline gives CDR1 MDHEN, CDR2 SYDVKM. The CDR3 totals 13 residues. CDR3 coding DNA: TGTGCCAGCAGCCTAGCGGTCTTGACGGAAGCTTTCTTT. It codes for CASSLAVLTEAFF.

The sample holds many counts of this clonotype. The chain joins TRBV24-1 to TRBJ2-5; D is perhaps TRBD2 (6 bases). Germline V gives CDR1 KGHDR, CDR2 SFDVKD. The CDR3 has 15 amino acids. The germline V and J ends were trimmed by 4 bases and 1 base, with 12 bases remaining between them. The CDR3 here is CATSDRGLSQETQYF. CDR3 nucleotide sequence: TGTGCCACCAGTGACCGCGGACTATCCCAAGAGACCCAGTACTTC.

The table lists this clonotype with a few counts. A read error is possible here, since a much larger clone lies one base away. The DNA of the CDR3 is TGTGCCAGCAGTTCGCCGGGTTACAGTGAGCAGTTCTTC. Encoded protein: CASSSPGYSEQFF. This chain connects TRBV7-9 to TRBJ2-1, with D uncertain. Germline assignment: CDR1 SEHNR and CDR2 FQNEAQ (reference sequence). This CDR3 spans 13 amino acids.

Concerning this clonotype: A much bigger clone sits one base away, suggesting this may be a read error. The chain uses TRBV30 and TRBJ2-3; D is possibly TRBD1 (6 bases). TRBJ1-1 explains the end of the DNA better; the J call may be wrong. The V gene's germline CDR1 is GTSNPN and CDR2 SVGIG (reference sequence). The CDR3 is made up of 12 amino acids. The CDR3 loop is CAWGVGASWAFF. The CDR3 DNA is TGTGCCTGGGGTGTGGGGGCGAGTTGGGCTTTCTTT.

This clonotype showed up many times. The rearrangement uses TRBV9 and TRBJ2-7; 10 bases are a match to TRBD2. Losses at the gene ends were 5 bases for V and 2 bases for J; bases not matched to a gene: 10. Per the germline V gene, CDR1 is SGDLS and CDR2 is YYNGEE. This CDR3 has 16 amino acids. CDR3 DNA sequence: TGTGCCAGCAGTACCACTAGCGGGACGAAGACCTACGAGCAGTACTTC. It yields the protein CASSTTSGTKTYEQYF.

This clonotype was seen only a few times. The V gene is TRBV12-3 or TRBV12-4, the J gene TRBJ2-5; 11 positions agree with TRBD2. J gave up 3 bases and V 6 bases, and 6 bases lay outside the gene matches. The CDR3 totals 15 residues. The CDR3 sequence: CASSHGTSGKETQYF. In DNA form, the CDR3 reads TGTGCCAGCAGCCACGGGACTAGCGGTAAAGAGACCCAGTACTTC.

This clonotype was counted between two and nine times. The chain couples TRBV14 to TRBJ2-5; tentative D call: TRBD1 (5 bases). CDR1 is SGHDN and CDR2 is FVKESK in the germline V gene. This CDR3 is 16 amino acids long. V lost 3 bases, J lost 1 base, and 15 bases lay in between. The CDR3, as DNA: TGTGCCAGCAGCCATCCCAGGGTTAGCCTCCAAGAGACCCAGTACTTC. Its protein is CASSHPRVSLQETQYF.

This clonotype was picked up a small number of times. The gene calls are TRBV6-2 or TRBV6-3 and TRBJ2-2; D tentatively fits TRBD1 or TRBD2 (6 bases each). V was shortened by 4 bases and J by 8 bases, with 14 bases between the two germline ends. The CDR3 has 14 residues. Germline CDR1 is MNHEY and CDR2 is SVGEGT. CDR3 sequence: CASSLQGGSGELFF. The CDR3 region has the DNA TGTGCCAGCAGTTTACAAGGGGGGTCTGGGGAGCTGTTTTTT.

The chain couples TRBV20-1 to TRBJ2-1, with D possibly matching TRBD1 (6 bases). V was pared by 3 bases and J by 10 bases, with 16 bases between. The CDR3 is 13 amino acids. CDR1 is DFQATT, CDR2 SNEGSKA, per germline (reference sequence). The CDR3 coding sequence is TGCAGTGCTAGTTACAGGGCAGTAGACGAGCAGTTCTTC. Amino acids: CSASYRAVDEQFF.

The J gene is TRBJ2-7, the V gene TRBV9; possible D gene TRBD2, 6 bases. V was trimmed by 4 bases and J by 3 bases, leaving 20 bases between them. This CDR3 region has 16 residues. Germline CDR1 is SGDLS and CDR2 is YYNGEE. The CDR3 loop is CASSPGGVEGSYEQYF. DNA of the CDR3: TGTGCCAGCAGCCCAGGTGGGGTGGAGGGAAGCTACGAGCAGTACTTC. Looking up the rest from reference TRBV9 and TRBJ2-7 gives the full variable domain: DSGVTQTPKHLITATGQRVTLRCSPRSGDLSVYWYQQSLDQGLQFLIQYYNGEERAKGNILERFSAQQFPDLHSELNLSSLELGDSALYFCASSPGGVEGSYEQYFGPGTRLTVT.

This clonotype was observed many times. The rearrangement links TRBV30 to TRBJ2-1; TRBD2 is a possible D gene (7 bases). V was cut by 5 bases and J by 0 bases, with 17 bases left in between. In germline, CDR1 is GTSNPN, CDR2 SVGIG (reference sequence). This CDR3 spans 16 amino acids. The CDR3 sequence: CAWAKRGGASYNEQFF. The CDR3 nucleotides read TGTGCCTGGGCCAAAAGGGGGGGGGCCTCCTACAATGAGCAGTTCTTC.

This clonotype was found many times. The V call is TRBV7-2, the J call TRBJ2-1; TRBD1 or TRBD2 may be the D gene (5 bases each). Germline V gene data show CDR1 as SGHTA and CDR2 as FQGNSA. The CDR3 extends over 15 amino acids. Trimming pared 1 base from V and 3 bases from J, leaving 10 bases between. CDR3 sequence: CASSLVGGGYNEQFF. CDR3 in DNA: TGTGCCAGCAGCTTAGTAGGTGGGGGCTACAATGAGCAGTTCTTC.

The chain has TRBV7-9 and TRBJ1-5; 9 bases line up with TRBD1. Per the germline V gene, CDR1 is SEHNR and CDR2 is FQNEAQ (reference sequence). The J segment lost 5 bases and the V segment lost 7 bases, leaving 15 bases of the junction unmatched. CDR3 size: 17 residues. In DNA form, the CDR3 reads TGTGCCAGCAAGAAGATCCCGGGACAGGGTGTCTATCAGCCCCAGCATTTT. Amino acids: CASKKIPGQGVYQPQHF.